This T cell receptor beta chain was sequenced in a study of T cells expressing NK-cell markers. From its re-call of the 5' RACE reads, TCRdb lists each CDR3 protein once, without DNA. The sample includes roughly 280,000 distinct CDR3 sequences. The sequenced material came from blood T cells: a sorted CD56 or NKG2C T cell subset, CD4+ or CD8+ T cells, or bulk PBMC T cells (not recorded which). This TCR was sampled from a young man in good health.

This CDR3 is CASSRPTGFDEKLFF. The chain employs TRBV6-1 and TRBJ1-4; without DNA, the TCRdb call of TRBD1 cannot be checked. The germline V gene has CDR1 MNHNS and CDR2 SASEGT. CDR3 size: 15 residues.